This TCR beta chain comes out of a study of response to subunit inactivated influenza vaccine. This CDR3 is built from 14 residues. Per the germline V gene, CDR1 is MNHNS and CDR2 is SASEGT. Trimming pared 6 bases from V and 5 bases from J, leaving 16 bases between. This clonotype was detected a few times. TCRdb reprocessed the RT-PCR reads via MiXCR and lists one record per CDR3 protein. The sample comprises 500,000 to 700,000 distinct CDR3 sequences, roughly 23% of which are singletons, and about 2.8% rests with the top ten. A further study also used this sample, focusing on T cells expressing NK-cell markers. That paper states: For TCR beta, cDNA was produced by 5'RACE template switching with UMIs. Sequencing of TCR beta repertoires drew on sorted CD3+CD56+NKG2C+, CD3+CD56+NKG2C- and CD3+CD56-NKG2C+ T cells.

The genes are TRBV6-1 and TRBJ2-5; D may be TRBD1 (6 bases). The sequence was obtained from a man aged 50-60 years who received an inactivated influenza vaccine. Material: CD4+ T cells sorted from PBMCs, obtained 11 to 12 days after vaccination. The CDR3 loop is CASRPNRDGETQYF. In DNA form, the CDR3 reads TGTGCCAGCAGGCCTAACAGGGATGGCGAGACCCAGTACTTC.